This T cell receptor beta chain was observed in a study of low-dose radiotherapy and immunotherapy resistance in tumors. As for the study in general: Cohort 2's total reached 13 Gy over 26 weeks, at 1 Gy per fraction every two weeks. Daily intake of oral aspirin 300 mg by patients lasted four cycles and began on cycle 1 day 1.

In germline, CDR1 is SQVTM, CDR2 ANQGSEA. CDR3 length equals 12 residues. Trimming took off 6 bases at V and 5 bases at J, with 11 bases between the two ends. Both TCRalpha and TCRbeta chains were reverse transcribed with V-gene-specific primers. With a constant-region primer and a V-primer adapter, TCRs were subjected to 15 to 25 PCR cycles of amplification. MiXCR, run by TCRdb on the reads, gives a single entry per CDR3 protein. Of under 75,000 distinct CDR3 sequences in the sample, roughly 23% are singletons; the top ten hold less than 7.5%. Stated time point: after trial treatment. Treatment described: LDRT plus nivolumab, ipilimumab, low-dose cyclophosphamide and aspirin (RACIN trial). The donors, trial participants, received nivolumab, ipilimumab, aspirin, low-dose cyclophosphamide and low-dose radiotherapy. Eligible patients bore advanced solid tumors devoid of tumor-infiltrating lymphocytes.

The sample holds many counts of this clonotype. This clonotype was sampled from a male donor with prostate cancer. The sequences come from PBMCs, collected after low-dose radiotherapy plus immunotherapy. This chain connects TRBV29-1 to TRBJ2-1; D remains ambiguous. The CDR3 DNA is TGCAGCGTCGCTAGACATGACAATGAGCAGTTCTTC. The encoded protein is CSVARHDNEQFF.